The TCR beta chain described here comes from a study of T cells and copy number aberrations in small-cell lung cancer. Using immunoSEQ multiplex PCR, the repertoire was profiled, and TCRdb retains in-frame clones only, with some absent. The sample shows 2,400 or so clones, less than 85% of them seen only once. Limited-stage small-cell lung cancer patients underwent surgery between the late 2000s and the early 2020s. All donors had upfront surgery, without preoperative chemotherapy or radiotherapy, and never received immunotherapy. Study-wide results and limits: A small sample size limited this study; results need validation. Compared with adjacent lung tissue, tumors had lower T-cell richness and clonality and non-significantly lower density.

Between the trimmed V and J ends, which lost 7 bases and 0 bases, there was a span of 11 bases. The germline V gene encodes CDR1 SQVTM and CDR2 ANQGSEA. This CDR3 has 13 residues. This clone has a single count. The antigen remains unidentified. The sequencing input was normal tissue next to the tumor. This rearrangement joins TRBV29-1 to TRBJ2-3; D unresolved. The receptor was derived from a man between 65 and 80 years old with small cell lung cancer. The CDR3 spells CSELPSSTDTQYF. Here the CDR3 DNA reads TGCAGCGAACTACCGTCTAGCACAGATACGCAGTATTTT.